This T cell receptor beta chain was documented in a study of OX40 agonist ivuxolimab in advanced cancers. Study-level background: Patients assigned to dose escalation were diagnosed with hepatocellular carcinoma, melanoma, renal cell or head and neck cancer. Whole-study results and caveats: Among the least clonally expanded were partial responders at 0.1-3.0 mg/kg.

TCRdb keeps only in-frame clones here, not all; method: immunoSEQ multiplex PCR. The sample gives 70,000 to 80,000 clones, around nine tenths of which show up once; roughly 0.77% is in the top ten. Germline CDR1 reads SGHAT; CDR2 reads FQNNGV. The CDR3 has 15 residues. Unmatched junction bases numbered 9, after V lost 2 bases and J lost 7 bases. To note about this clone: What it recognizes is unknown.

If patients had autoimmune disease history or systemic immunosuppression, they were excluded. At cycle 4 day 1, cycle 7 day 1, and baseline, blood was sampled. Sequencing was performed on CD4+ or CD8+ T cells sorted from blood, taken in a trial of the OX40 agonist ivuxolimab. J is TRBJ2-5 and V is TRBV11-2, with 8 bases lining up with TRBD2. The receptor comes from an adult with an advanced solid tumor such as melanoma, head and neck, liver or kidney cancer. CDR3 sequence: CASSLNGGAGGTQYF. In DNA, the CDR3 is TGTGCCAGCAGCTTAAACGGGGGGGCCGGAGGGACCCAGTACTTC. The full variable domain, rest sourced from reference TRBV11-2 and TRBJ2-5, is EAGVAQSPRYKIIEKRQSVAFWCNPISGHATLYWYQQILGQGPKLLIQFQNNGVVDDSQLPKDRFSAERLKGVDSTLKIQPAKLEDSAVYLCASSLNGGAGGTQYFGPGTRLLVL.